What follows are 25 T cell receptor beta chains derived from one specimen sequenced in a study of blood T cells in healthy people across ages. The use of a sample-barcoded 5' primer and a J-beta primer mix characterized a second PCR of about 6 to 11 cycles. TCRdb re-analysed the 5' RACE reads in MiXCR, keeping a single row per CDR3 protein. This sample has hundreds of thousands of distinct CDR3 sequences, with more than 40% found just once. Input material: blood. The receptors stem from a woman aged 55 to 70 in good health.

This clonotype was seen a few times. This sequence joins TRBV9 and TRBJ1-2; D not certain. Germline V gene lookup returns CDR1 SGDLS and CDR2 YYNGEE. The CDR3 is made up of 15 amino acids. Trimming took 0 bases from V and 3 from J, leaving 12 bases between them. CDR3 protein: CASSVEWYGDYGYTF. The CDR3, as DNA: TGTGCCAGCAGCGTAGAGTGGTATGGGGACTATGGCTACACCTTC.

The J gene is TRBJ1-2, the V gene TRBV27; 7 bases are shared with TRBD1. V lost 6 bases, J lost 4 bases, and 8 bases stayed unmatched. Germline V lookup: CDR1 MNHEY, CDR2 SMNVEV (reference sequence). The length of the CDR3 is 14 residues. The CDR3 DNA reads TGTGCCAGCAGCCCAGGGGGACCCCTCTATGGCTACACCTTC. Its translation is CASSPGGPLYGYTF.

The chain recombines TRBV4-2 with TRBJ2-1; D may be TRBD2 (6 bases). The CDR3 runs to 15 residues. The germline V and J ends were trimmed by 0 bases and 4 bases, with 10 bases remaining between them. Germline CDR1 is LGHNA and CDR2 is YNFKEQ. In DNA, the CDR3 is TGTGCCAGCAGCCAAGATTGGGGGGAGTACAATGAGCAGTTCTTC. This translates into CASSQDWGEYNEQFF.

CDR3 region: CASSSTSNTGELFF. The CDR3 bases are TGTGCCAGCAGCTCGACTAGCAACACCGGGGAGCTGTTTTTT. The genes are TRBV7-2 and TRBJ2-2; TRBD2 aligns across 7 bases. The CDR3 has 14 amino acids. The V gene end was trimmed by 4 bases and the J gene end by 2 bases; junction bases not matched to a gene: 1. CDR1 and CDR2 from the germline V gene are SGHTA and FQGNSA.

This clonotype was found a few times. The chain uses TRBV5-1 and TRBJ2-7; D possibly corresponds to TRBD1 (6 bases). Germline CDR1 reads SGHRS; CDR2 reads YFSETQ. This CDR3 contains 14 residues. With 5 bases removed from V and 0 bases from J, the gap between germline ends came to 12 bases. CDR3 DNA: TGCGCCAGCAGGCTTGGACAGCCCTCCTACGAGCAGTACTTC. Its translation is CASRLGQPSYEQYF.

V gene TRBV7-3 combines with J gene TRBJ1-6; TRBD1 matches 7 bases. CDR3 size: 15 residues. Per germline, CDR1 SGHTA and CDR2 FQGTGA. The junction had 9 bases not matched to a gene; V was cut back by 5 bases and J by 8 bases. For the CDR3, the DNA is TGTGCCAGCAGCCCCAACAGGGGTTGGGATTCACCCCTCCACTTT. It specifies CASSPNRGWDSPLHF. The entire variable domain, with the rest obtained from reference TRBV7-3 and TRBJ1-6, is as follows: GAGVSQTPSNKVTEKGKYVELRCDPISGHTALYWYRQSLGQGPEFLIYFQGTGAADDSGLPNDRFFAVRPEGSVSTLKIQRTERGDSAVYLCASSPNRGWDSPLHFGNGTRLTVT.

This clonotype occurred a few times. The chain links TRBV28 to TRBJ2-6; a weak D match, TRBD1 (5 bases). CDR1 and CDR2 (germline): MDHEN, SYDVKM. V lost 5 bases and J lost 0, with 14 bases in between. The CDR3 length is 17 residues. The CDR3 region has the DNA TGTGCCAGCAGTACCTTCCCAGGGCTCTCTGGGGCCAACGTCCTGACTTTC. Its translation: CASSTFPGLSGANVLTF.

The rearrangement joins TRBV5-1 to TRBJ2-5; D unresolved. Germline CDR1 is SGHRS and CDR2 is YFSETQ. There are 14 residues in the CDR3. V was shortened by 4 bases and J by 4 bases, with 14 bases between the two germline ends. CDR3 region: CASSQTVLRETQYF. The CDR3 DNA reads TGCGCCAGCAGCCAGACTGTATTGAGAGAGACCCAGTACTTC.

The J gene is TRBJ2-5, the V gene TRBV12-3 or TRBV12-4, with 7 positions matching TRBD2. Trimming cost V 3 bases and J 5 bases; bases outside gene matches: 12. The CDR3 contains 16 residues. CDR3 bases: TGTGCCAGCAGTTTCGTCCAAACGGGGGGAGCGGAGACCCAGTACTTC. This translates into CASSFVQTGGAETQYF.

The gene calls are TRBV18 and TRBJ2-7; D not certain. Trimming shortened V by 2 bases and J by 3 bases, and 14 bases separated the two germline ends. Germline-derived CDR1 and CDR2 are KGHSH and LQKENI. The CDR3 is 15 residues long. CDR3 protein: CASSPEARTVYEQYF. The CDR3 nucleotides read TGTGCCAGCTCACCAGAAGCCAGGACCGTCTACGAGCAGTACTTC.

In this sample, this clonotype turned up many times. The V gene is TRBV29-1, the J gene TRBJ1-1, with D unresolved. Trimming cost V 0 bases and J 6 bases, with 8 bases left between them. Per the germline V gene, CDR1 is SQVTM and CDR2 is ANQGSEA. CDR3 length equals 12 residues. CDR3 protein: CSVEEGGAEAFF. The CDR3 coding sequence is TGCAGCGTTGAAGAGGGAGGCGCTGAAGCTTTCTTT.

The rearrangement joins TRBV10-3 to TRBJ2-1, with a weak D call TRBD2 (6 bases). CDR1 is ENHRY and CDR2 is SYGVKD in the germline V gene. The CDR3 loop spans 15 amino acids. Trimming took 0 bases from V and 4 from J, leaving 10 bases between them. The CDR3 sequence is CAISESGGSYNEQFF. CDR3 coding DNA: TGTGCCATCAGTGAGTCTGGGGGGAGTTACAATGAGCAGTTCTTC.

This clonotype has a handful of counts. The CDR3 DNA reads as TGTGCCATCAGTGCGGGAGGTGAGCGACTCCAAGAGACCCAGTACTTC. It encodes CAISAGGERLQETQYF. The rearrangement links TRBV10-3 to TRBJ2-5; 7 bases align to TRBD2. With V trimmed by 4 bases and J by 1 base, 9 bases remained unmatched. This CDR3 contains 16 residues. The germline V gene encodes CDR1 ENHRY and CDR2 SYGVKD.

V usage is TRBV4-2 and J usage is TRBJ2-3; D unresolved. The V gene lost 0 bases and the J gene lost 8 bases, with 12 bases spanning the gap. Germline V gene data show CDR1 as LGHNA and CDR2 as YNFKEQ. The CDR3 spans 14 residues. The CDR3 loop is CASSQDGLKGTQYF. CDR3 DNA sequence: TGTGCCAGCAGCCAAGATGGGTTAAAGGGTACGCAGTATTTT.

The rearrangement joins TRBV29-1 to TRBJ2-1; D gene ambiguous. The CDR3 sequence is 13 residues long. In germline, CDR1 is SQVTM, CDR2 ANQGSEA. V dropped 3 bases and J dropped 0 bases, with 6 bases sitting between them. CDR3 coding DNA: TGCAGCGTTGATCTAGGCTCCTACAATGAGCAGTTCTTC. Protein: CSVDLGSYNEQFF.

This clonotype was seen more than once but under ten times. This chain connects TRBV7-2 to TRBJ2-5; TRBD2 agrees at 7 bases. Germline CDR1 SGHTA, CDR2 FQGNSA. The V segment lost 4 bases and the J segment 2 bases; nucleotides outside the gene matches: 13. The CDR3 consists of 17 residues. The CDR3 sequence is CASSSGRQRTRQETQYF. The CDR3, as DNA: TGTGCCAGCAGCTCCGGCCGGCAAAGGACTAGACAAGAGACCCAGTACTTC.

The sample holds a few counts of this clonotype. The genes are TRBV4-3 and TRBJ1-5, with D possibly TRBD1 on 5 matching bases. Looked up from germline, CDR1 is LGHNA and CDR2 is YSLEER. The V end was cut by 0 bases, the J end by 9 bases, with 9 bases between. The CDR3 consists of 13 residues. CDR3 residues: CASSQDMGLPQHF. The CDR3 DNA reads TGCGCCAGCAGCCAAGATATGGGACTGCCCCAGCATTTT.

The chain recombines TRBV15 with TRBJ2-1; the D is unclear. V lost 0 bases and J 4 bases, leaving 10 bases between the germline ends. The CDR3 extends over 15 amino acids. CDR1 is LNHNV and CDR2 is YYDKDF in the germline V gene (reference sequence). The CDR3 sequence: CATSRDRSGYNEQFF. As DNA, the CDR3 is TGTGCCACCAGCAGAGATCGTTCTGGGTACAATGAGCAGTTCTTC.

This chain joins TRBV7-9 and TRBJ1-1; D gene ambiguous. Trimming removed 0 bases from V and 3 bases from J, with 8 bases in between. Germline loops: CDR1 SEHNR, CDR2 FQNEAQ (reference sequence). CDR3 size: 14 residues. The CDR3 DNA reads as TGTGCCAGCAGCTTAGCCGGGATGGACACTGAAGCTTTCTTT. It codes for CASSLAGMDTEAFF. The entire variable domain, with the rest obtained from reference TRBV7-9 and TRBJ1-1, is as follows: DTGVSQNPRHKITKRGQNVTFRCDPISEHNRLYWYRQTLGQGPEFLTYFQNEAQLEKSRLLSDRFSAERPKGSFSTLEIQRTEQGDSAMYLCASSLAGMDTEAFFGQGTRLTVV.

The rearrangement joins TRBV4-2 to TRBJ2-3; 9 bases are a match to TRBD2. Germline V gene data show CDR1 as LGHNA and CDR2 as YNFKEQ. The CDR3 extends over 15 amino acids. The V segment lost 1 base and the J segment 5 bases; nucleotides outside the gene matches: 4. CDR3 sequence: CASSQGLAEGDTQYF. CDR3 sequence (DNA): TGTGCCAGCAGCCAAGGACTAGCGGAAGGAGATACGCAGTATTTT.

V and J are TRBV6-2 or TRBV6-3 and TRBJ2-7; unclear D gene. The J call may be faulty, since TRBJ2-5 better matches the DNA end. Germline V gene sequence: CDR1 MNHEY, CDR2 SVGEGT. The CDR3 is 12 amino acids. The chain's CDR3 is CASSTSPGTQYF. Written as DNA, the CDR3 is TGTGCCAGCAGCACCTCCCCCGGGACCCAGTACTTC.

The chain couples TRBV6-1 to TRBJ2-1; tentatively, D is TRBD1 (5 bases). The CDR3 covers 15 residues. Germline CDR1 is MNHNS and CDR2 is SASEGT. V was pared by 5 bases and J by 4 bases, with 15 bases between. The CDR3 DNA is TGTGCCAGCAGTTTGGAACGACAGCGTTACAATGAGCAGTTCTTC. It is translated as CASSLERQRYNEQFF.

The chain recombines TRBV7-2 with TRBJ2-3; 9 bases map to TRBD2. CDR1 is SGHTA and CDR2 is FQGNSA in the germline V gene. The CDR3 runs to 16 residues. J gave up 1 base and V 5 bases, and 7 bases lay outside the gene matches. The CDR3 region has the DNA TGTGCCAGCAGCAATTCTTGGACTAGCGGCACAGATACGCAGTATTTT. It translates to CASSNSWTSGTDTQYF.

This chain links TRBV20-1 with TRBJ2-5, with 12 nucleotides matching TRBD2. The CDR3 consists of 15 residues. CDR1 DFQATT and CDR2 SNEGSKA come from the germline V gene (reference sequence). The ends lost 6 bases at V and 1 base at J; junction bases unmatched: 6. The CDR3 DNA is TGCAGTGCCAAGACTAGCGGGAGCGTCCAAGAGACCCAGTACTTC. Its translation: CSAKTSGSVQETQYF.

This clonotype was detected only a few times. The CDR3 nucleotides read TGTGCCAGCAGCTTAACGCACGGACAGGGCTACGAGCAGTACTTC. This gives the protein CASSLTHGQGYEQYF. V gene TRBV7-3 combines with J gene TRBJ2-7; 8 positions match TRBD1. This CDR3 spans 15 amino acids. Per the germline V gene, CDR1 is SGHTA and CDR2 is FQGTGA. The V and J ends lost 0 bases and 3 bases, in that order; junction bases with no gene match: 4.